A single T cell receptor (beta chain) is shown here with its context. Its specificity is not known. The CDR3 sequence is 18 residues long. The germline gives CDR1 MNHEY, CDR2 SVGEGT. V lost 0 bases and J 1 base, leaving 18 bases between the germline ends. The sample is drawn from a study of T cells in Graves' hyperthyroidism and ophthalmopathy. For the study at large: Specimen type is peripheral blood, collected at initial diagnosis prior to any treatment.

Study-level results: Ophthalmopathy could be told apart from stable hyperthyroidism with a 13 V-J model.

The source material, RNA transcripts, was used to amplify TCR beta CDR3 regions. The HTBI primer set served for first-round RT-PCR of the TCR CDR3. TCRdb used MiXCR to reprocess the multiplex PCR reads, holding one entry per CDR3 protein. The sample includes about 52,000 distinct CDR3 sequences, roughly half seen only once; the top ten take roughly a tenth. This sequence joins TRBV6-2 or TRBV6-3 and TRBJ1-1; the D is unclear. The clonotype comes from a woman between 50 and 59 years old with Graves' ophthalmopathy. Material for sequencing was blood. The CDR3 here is CASSYSSGVGSENTEAFF. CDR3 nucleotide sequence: TGTGCCAGCAGTTACTCGAGCGGAGTGGGGAGTGAGAACACTGAAGCTTTCTTT.